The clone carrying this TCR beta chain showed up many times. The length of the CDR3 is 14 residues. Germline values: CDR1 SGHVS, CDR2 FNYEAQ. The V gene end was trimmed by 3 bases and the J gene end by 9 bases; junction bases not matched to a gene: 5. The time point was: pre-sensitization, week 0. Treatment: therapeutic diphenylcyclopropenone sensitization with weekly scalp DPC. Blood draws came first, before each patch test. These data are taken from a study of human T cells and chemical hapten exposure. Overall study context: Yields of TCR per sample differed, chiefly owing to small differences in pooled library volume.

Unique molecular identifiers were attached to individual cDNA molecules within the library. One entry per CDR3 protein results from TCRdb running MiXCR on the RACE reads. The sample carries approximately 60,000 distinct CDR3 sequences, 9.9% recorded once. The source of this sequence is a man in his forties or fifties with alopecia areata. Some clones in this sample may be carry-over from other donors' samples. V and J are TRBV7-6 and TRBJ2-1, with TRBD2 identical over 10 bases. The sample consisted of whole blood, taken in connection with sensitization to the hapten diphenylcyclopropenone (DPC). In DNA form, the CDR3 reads TGTGCCAGCAGCTTGAGCCTAGCGGGAGTTGAGCAGTTCTTC. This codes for CASSLSLAGVEQFF. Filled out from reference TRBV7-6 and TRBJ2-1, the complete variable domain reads GAGVSQSPRYKVTKRGQDVALRCDPISGHVSLYWYRQALGQGPEFLTYFNYEAQQDKSGLPNDRFSAERPEGSISTLTIQRTEQRDSAMYRCASSLSLAGVEQFFGPGTRLTVL.